These 18 T cell receptor beta chains came from one sample sequenced in a study of CD8 T cells in Susac syndrome (dated by TCRdb to 2018 to 2020). Library method: the immunoSEQ multiplex PCR assay. RNA was extracted using the RNeasy kit, and roughly 0.5 to 1 microgram was reverse transcribed with random hexamers. TCRdb reprocessed the public reads (quality trimming at Q25 with fastp, clone calling with MiXCR) and kept in-frame beta chains. All rows with the same CDR3 protein become a single entry with the most common DNA and genes. Counted in this sample were 90,000 or so distinct CDR3 sequences; over 85% of them appeared once. 0.25% to 0.4% of the sample comes from the top ten. The sequencing sample was made of CD8+ T cells from PBMCs. These receptors all come from a human donor in good health.

This clonotype is a singleton in its sample. The chain carries TRBV7-9 and TRBJ2-7; a weak D match, TRBD2 (5 bases). V lost 5 bases to trimming and J lost 5 bases, with 19 bases between them. This CDR3 contains 15 residues. Germline V gene sequence: CDR1 SEHNR, CDR2 FQNEAQ (reference sequence). CDR3 region: CASSNTVLPSNEQYF. The DNA of the CDR3 is TGTGCCAGCAGCAACACAGTTTTACCTAGCAACGAGCAGTACTTC.

The chain combines TRBV19 with TRBJ2-1; TRBD1 aligns across 8 bases. This CDR3 is 16 amino acids long. Trimming cost V 3 bases and J 4 bases; bases outside gene matches: 8. In germline, CDR1 is LNHDA, CDR2 SQIVND (reference sequence). In DNA, the CDR3 is TGTGCCAGTAGTATCACGACAGGGGTTATGTACAATGAGCAGTTCTTC. Its translation is CASSITTGVMYNEQFF.

J is TRBJ2-7 and V is TRBV2; 8 nucleotides match TRBD1. V shed 6 bases and J 3 bases; nucleotides not matched to a gene: 10. The CDR3 spans 15 residues. Germline loops: CDR1 SNHLY, CDR2 FYNNEI. This CDR3 is CASRENRGTYYEQYF. Here the CDR3 DNA reads TGTGCCAGCAGAGAGAACAGGGGGACTTACTACGAGCAGTACTTC.

The chain is built from TRBV29-1 and TRBJ1-2, with a weak D call TRBD1 (6 bases). The germline V gene encodes CDR1 SQVTM and CDR2 ANQGSEA. Between the trimmed V and J ends, which lost 6 bases and 6 bases, there was a span of 14 bases. This CDR3 has 12 amino acids. As DNA, the CDR3 is TGCAGCGTAACAACAGGGCCGGATGGCTACACCTTC. It yields the protein CSVTTGPDGYTF. The full variable domain, rest sourced from reference TRBV29-1 and TRBJ1-2, is SAVISQKPSRDICQRGTSLTIQCQVDSQVTMMFWYRQQPGQSLTLIATANQGSEATYESGFVIDKFPISRPNLTFSTLTVSNMSPEDSSIYLCSVTTGPDGYTFGSGTRLTVV.

The chain recombines TRBV5-1 with TRBJ2-3; D perhaps matches TRBD2 (5 bases). This CDR3 is built from 12 residues. V lost 2 bases and J lost 6, with 7 bases in between. CDR1 and CDR2 from the germline V gene are SGHRS and YFSETQ. The CDR3 loop is CASSFQRDTQYF. DNA for the CDR3: TGCGCCAGCAGCTTCCAGCGGGATACGCAGTATTTT.

The CDR3 bases are TGTGCCAGCAACAGGGGGGGCGCAGATACGCAGTATTTT. Translation: CASNRGGADTQYF. V and J are TRBV5-6 and TRBJ2-3; maybe TRBD1 (8 bases). Germline lookup yields CDR1 SGHDT and CDR2 YYEEEE. The CDR3 covers 13 residues. Trimming stripped 6 bases from V and 4 bases from J, with 12 bases between.

The chain joins TRBV12-3 or TRBV12-4 to TRBJ2-5, with D perhaps given as TRBD1 or TRBD2 (5 bases each). The V and J ends lost 4 bases and 0 bases respectively, with 21 bases between them. The CDR3 runs 18 residues. In DNA form, the CDR3 reads TGTGCCAGCAGTTCCCCTTTCCTCACCGGGACCAACCAAGAGACCCAGTACTTC. Protein product: CASSSPFLTGTNQETQYF.

The rearrangement joins TRBV6-1 to TRBJ1-1; no definite D call. This CDR3 region has 12 residues. Germline V gene lookup returns CDR1 MNHNS and CDR2 SASEGT. Trimming removed 1 base at V and 1 base at J, with 1 base between. DNA for the CDR3: TGTGCCAGCAGTGAAGGGAACACTGAAGCTTTCTTT. This sequence encodes CASSEGNTEAFF.

The chain is built from TRBV29-1 and TRBJ1-2, with 11 bases aligning to TRBD1. J was trimmed by 4 bases and V by 3 bases; bases with no gene match: 16. Per the germline V gene, CDR1 is SQVTM and CDR2 is ANQGSEA. This CDR3 is built from 18 residues. DNA for the CDR3: TGCAGCGTTGAGGCCTCCCGGGACAGGGGGATGGGTGCCTATGGCTACACCTTC. It is translated as CSVEASRDRGMGAYGYTF.

The V gene is TRBV13, the J gene TRBJ1-1, with D possibly matching TRBD1 (5 bases). The germline V gene encodes CDR1 PRHDT and CDR2 FYEKMQ (reference sequence). This CDR3 spans 13 amino acids. Trimming stripped 6 bases from V and 3 bases from J, with 11 bases between. CDR3 DNA sequence: TGTGCCAGCAGGGGGGGTTCGGACACTGAAGCTTTCTTT. It yields the protein CASRGGSDTEAFF.

This clonotype was observed once. The V and J genes are TRBV6-1 and TRBJ2-1; 14 nucleotides match TRBD2. The CDR3 length is 16 residues. Germline CDR1 is MNHNS and CDR2 is SASEGT. J gave up 4 bases and V 8 bases, and 7 bases lay outside the gene matches. The DNA of the CDR3 is TGTGCCAGCCAGGGACTAGCGGGGGTTGCGTACAATGAGCAGTTCTTC. As protein: CASQGLAGVAYNEQFF.

The V call is TRBV9, the J call TRBJ2-3; D may be TRBD2 (5 bases). CDR3 length: 15 residues. Germline CDR1 and CDR2: SGDLS and YYNGEE. Trimming shortened V by 0 bases and J by 4 bases, and 12 bases separated the two germline ends. CDR3 in amino acids: CASSVDPVRADTQYF. In DNA, the CDR3 is TGTGCCAGCAGCGTAGATCCAGTGAGGGCAGATACGCAGTATTTT.

The gene calls are TRBV6-6 and TRBJ1-1; 10 positions agree with TRBD1. Germline trimming cut 4 bases from V and 0 bases from J; bases unmatched to any gene: 2. The CDR3 length is 15 residues. Germline V gene lookup returns CDR1 MNHNY and CDR2 SVGAGI (reference sequence). CDR3 amino acids: CASSSGTGVNTEAFF. CDR3 coding DNA: TGTGCCAGCAGTTCCGGGACAGGGGTGAACACTGAAGCTTTCTTT.

The rearrangement uses TRBV6-2 or TRBV6-3 and TRBJ1-1; no clear D gene. The germline V gene encodes CDR1 MNHEY and CDR2 SVGEGT. CDR3 length: 14 residues. Trimming left V 4 bases short and J 5 bases short, with 14 bases between. In DNA form, the CDR3 reads TGTGCCAGCAGTTCCGCTTGGGTGGGAACTGAAGCTTTCTTT. It translates to CASSSAWVGTEAFF.

The J gene is TRBJ2-7, the V gene TRBV7-9; possibly TRBD2 for D (5 bases). With 1 base removed from V and 3 bases from J, the gap between germline ends came to 7 bases. CDR1 SEHNR and CDR2 FQNEAQ come from the germline V gene (reference sequence). The CDR3 consists of 13 residues. The CDR3: CASSLGTFYEQYF. CDR3 bases: TGTGCCAGCAGCTTAGGGACTTTCTACGAGCAGTACTTC.

This clonotype has only one observation. V usage is TRBV7-9 and J usage is TRBJ2-3, with D possibly being TRBD2 (6 bases). Deletions cut 1 base from V and 5 bases from J, with 10 bases between. The length of the CDR3 is 14 residues. Germline CDR1 SEHNR, CDR2 FQNEAQ (reference sequence). The CDR3 protein is CASSLGRERDTQYF. CDR3 bases: TGTGCCAGCAGCTTAGGGAGGGAAAGAGATACGCAGTATTTT.

This clonotype occurred a few times. V usage is TRBV7-9 and J usage is TRBJ2-3, with no clear D. The V end was cut by 0 bases, the J end by 2 bases, with 9 bases between. The CDR3 is made up of 15 amino acids. Germline CDR1 SEHNR, CDR2 FQNEAQ (reference sequence). The DNA of the CDR3 is TGTGCCAGCAGCTTAGCCGGCATTTCCACAGATACGCAGTATTTT. Residues: CASSLAGISTDTQYF. Combining the CDR3 with reference TRBV7-9 and TRBJ2-3 gives the whole variable domain DTGVSQNPRHKITKRGQNVTFRCDPISEHNRLYWYRQTLGQGPEFLTYFQNEAQLEKSRLLSDRFSAERPKGSFSTLEIQRTEQGDSAMYLCASSLAGISTDTQYFGPGTRLTVL.

V usage is TRBV7-9 and J usage is TRBJ2-1; 9 nucleotides agree with TRBD1. The CDR3 spans 15 residues. Trimming at V came to 4 bases and at J to 5 bases, leaving 6 bases not matched to a gene. The germline CDR1 and CDR2 sequences are SEHNR and FQNEAQ (reference sequence). CDR3 in amino acids: CASSSQGARDNEQFF. Here the CDR3 DNA reads TGTGCCAGCAGCTCACAGGGGGCGAGGGACAATGAGCAGTTCTTC. Supplemented by reference TRBV7-9 and TRBJ2-1, the full variable domain reads DTGVSQNPRHKITKRGQNVTFRCDPISEHNRLYWYRQTLGQGPEFLTYFQNEAQLEKSRLLSDRFSAERPKGSFSTLEIQRTEQGDSAMYLCASSSQGARDNEQFFGPGTRLTVL.